The present TCR beta chain was sequenced within a study of blood T cell dynamics during melanoma immunotherapy. TCRdb keeps only in-frame clones here, not all; method: immunoSEQ multiplex PCR. The sample lists about 13,000 clones; roughly 89% were seen once. Points from the study as a whole: The study could not tell melanoma-specific clones from general immune activation.

CDR1 and CDR2 (germline): KGHSH, LQKENI. This CDR3 region has 17 residues. Trimming at V came to 6 bases and at J to 7 bases, leaving 13 bases not matched to a gene. Time point given: pre-treatment baseline. Response was assessed by RECIST 1.1 at 12 weeks, except a couple of rapid progressors. Patients with prior systemic cancer treatment, concomitant immunosuppressants, or other active malignancies were excluded. Only a few counts were recorded for this clone. Antigen unknown. The source material was blood, sampled from a patient treated with checkpoint blockade. The TCR comes from a human donor with melanoma. The chain combines TRBV18 with TRBJ1-5; 12 bases map to TRBD1. As DNA, the CDR3 is TGTGCCAGCTCCCCCTCGGGACAGGGGGCATTCATGCAGCCCCAGCATTTT. Translated, it gives CASSPSGQGAFMQPQHF. The full variable domain, rest sourced from reference TRBV18 and TRBJ1-5, is NAGVMQNPRHLVRRRGQEARLRCSPMKGHSHVYWYRQLPEEGLKFMVYLQKENIIDESGMPKERFSAEFPKEGPSILRIQQVVRGDSAAYFCASSPSGQGAFMQPQHFGDGTRLSIL.